The T cell receptor (beta chain) under discussion was sequenced for a study of identifying expanded T cells in peripheral blood. The CDR3 runs 16 residues. Per germline, CDR1 SGHKS and CDR2 YYEKEE (reference sequence). With V trimmed by 3 bases and J by 1 base, 9 bases remained unmatched. Assay: immunoSEQ multiplex PCR; the TCRdb copy retains only in-frame clones and omits some. The table lists around 100,000 clones, over 75% of them singletons. Sequenced input: blood. This TCR came from a person aged 18 to 70 in good health. This chain uses TRBV5-5 with TRBJ1-1, with TRBD1 matching over 7 bases. The CDR3 sequence: CASSSTGTVPNTEAFF. The CDR3 nucleotides read TGTGCCAGCAGCTCTACCGGGACAGTTCCGAACACTGAAGCTTTCTTT.